Below are 10 T cell receptor beta chains sequenced from a single sample in a study of T-cell reconstitution after alpha-beta-depleted transplantation in children. During its preparation, the TCRbeta library received unique molecular identifiers. TCRdb re-analysed the PCR reads in MiXCR, keeping a single row per CDR3 protein. Among about 440,000 distinct CDR3 sequences, 43% were seen once, and the ten largest hold approximately 30%. Specimen: PBMCs, collected before TCRalphabeta/CD19-depleted stem cell transplant. These receptors all stem from a girl aged 2-9 years with aplastic anemia, due to receive a stem cell transplant.

The rearrangement joins TRBV28 to TRBJ2-5; possible D gene TRBD2, 5 bases. The CDR3 extends over 14 amino acids. V was shortened by 3 bases and J by 4 bases, with 12 bases between the two germline ends. The V gene's germline CDR1 is MDHEN and CDR2 SYDVKM. CDR3 sequence: CASSFPTSGETQYF. CDR3 bases: TGTGCCAGCAGTTTCCCCACTAGTGGAGAGACCCAGTACTTC.

This clonotype has just a few counts. The gene calls are TRBV5-6 and TRBJ2-7; 9 bases agree with TRBD2. The CDR3 totals 15 residues. Germline V gene sequence: CDR1 SGHDT, CDR2 YYEEEE. The junction had 9 bases not matched to a gene; V was cut back by 6 bases and J by 2 bases. The CDR3 is CASTTGGGRAYEQYF. The CDR3 DNA reads as TGTGCCAGCACCACCGGGGGCGGGAGGGCCTACGAGCAGTACTTC.

V and J are TRBV4-1 and TRBJ2-7; D remains unclear. Germline V gene data show CDR1 as MGHRA and CDR2 as YSYEKL. With 1 base removed from V and 1 base from J, the gap between germline ends came to 11 bases. The CDR3 is 15 amino acids. Here the CDR3 reads CASSQVLSGSYEQYF. CDR3 nucleotide sequence: TGCGCCAGCAGCCAAGTTCTTTCCGGGTCCTACGAGCAGTACTTC.

This clonotype has at least ten counts. This chain connects TRBV7-6 to TRBJ1-1; D is possibly TRBD1 (5 bases). The CDR3 is made up of 13 amino acids. Germline lookup yields CDR1 SGHVS and CDR2 FNYEAQ. Trimming removed 0 bases from V and 9 bases from J, with 11 bases in between. The CDR3 DNA sequence: TGTGCCAGCAGCTTAGCGGGAGGACAAAAAGCTTTCTTT. Translating it yields CASSLAGGQKAFF. Full variable domain (outside the CDR3, taken from reference TRBV7-6 and TRBJ1-1): GAGVSQSPRYKVTKRGQDVALRCDPISGHVSLYWYRQALGQGPEFLTYFNYEAQQDKSGLPNDRFSAERPEGSISTLTIQRTEQRDSAMYRCASSLAGGQKAFFGQGTRLTVV.

This clonotype showed up many times. The chain joins TRBV29-1 to TRBJ2-7, with 9 bases that match TRBD1. The germline V gene has CDR1 SQVTM and CDR2 ANQGSEA. V gave up 4 bases and J gave up 5 bases; unmatched junction bases: 6. CDR3 length equals 13 residues. The DNA of the CDR3 is TGCAGCGTTGGGAGACAGGGGGGCCACGAGCAGTACTTC. This sequence encodes CSVGRQGGHEQYF.

This clonotype showed up just once. The chain links TRBV30 to TRBJ2-2; 9 bases agree with TRBD1. The CDR3 is made up of 12 amino acids. Trimming cost V 5 bases and J 6 bases; bases outside gene matches: 1. Germline CDR1 reads GTSNPN; CDR2 reads SVGIG (reference sequence). The CDR3 nucleotides read TGTGCCTGGGACAGGGGGGCCGGGGAGCTGTTTTTT. Translation: CAWDRGAGELFF. The variable domain in full, completed from reference TRBV30 and TRBJ2-2, reads SQTIHQWPATLVQPVGSPLSLECTVEGTSNPNLYWYRQAAGRGLQLLFYSVGIGQISSEVPQNLSASRPQDRQFILSSKKLLLSDSGFYLCAWDRGAGELFFGEGSRLTVL.

In this sample, this clonotype turned up many times. CDR3 nucleotides: TGTGCCAGCACCCCAGGAGGAGGCTATGGCTACACCTTC. Amino acids: CASTPGGGYGYTF. The V call is TRBV28, the J call TRBJ1-2; no firm D call. The V end was cut by 7 bases, the J end by 4 bases, with 13 bases between. CDR3 size: 13 residues. CDR1 and CDR2 from the germline V gene are MDHEN and SYDVKM.

The chain couples TRBV9 to TRBJ2-5; unclear D gene. With 3 bases removed from V and 4 bases from J, the gap between germline ends came to 10 bases. The CDR3 loop spans 13 amino acids. Germline V gene data show CDR1 as SGDLS and CDR2 as YYNGEE. The CDR3 here is CASSAALGETQYF. DNA of the CDR3: TGTGCCAGCAGCGCTGCCTTGGGAGAGACCCAGTACTTC.

This clonotype was picked up a small number of times. The gene calls are TRBV15 and TRBJ2-1, with D unresolved. The length of the CDR3 is 12 residues. Germline loops: CDR1 LNHNV, CDR2 YYDKDF (reference sequence). With 4 bases removed from V and 7 bases from J, the gap between germline ends came to 8 bases. The CDR3 nucleotides are TGTGCCACCAGCAAAGAAGGGAATGAGCAGTTCTTC. Translating gives CATSKEGNEQFF.

This clonotype was recorded a few times. V is TRBV11-2 and J is TRBJ2-1; no firm D call. Trimming took 0 bases from V and 5 from J, leaving 2 bases between them. Germline V gene data show CDR1 as SGHAT and CDR2 as FQNNGV. The CDR3 length is 12 residues. CDR3 sequence reads: CASSLDNNEQFF. The CDR3, as DNA: TGTGCCAGCAGCTTAGATAACAATGAGCAGTTCTTC.